The rows below give T cell receptor beta chains drawn from one sample of a study of graft-versus-host responses after intestinal transplantation. Sequencing was performed with immunoSEQ multiplex PCR; in TCRdb, only in-frame clones are kept and a portion is missing. This sample has 23,000 or so clones, with about 93% found just once. Sequencing used PBMCs, obtained 30 days after intestinal transplant. The receptors derive from a human patient who received an intestinal transplant, so some T cells may come from the graft donor. Each CDR3 is given with its conserved first and last residue. Fields, in order: clone size, V gene, D gene, J gene, CDR3 DNA, CDR3 protein. The D gene is left open where the match is weak. Rows may omit the clone size; those that give it use once, few, many or a size class.

-	TRBV28	TRBD1	TRBJ1-5	TGTGCCAGCAGTGTCCAGGGGGGAAGCAATCAGCCCCAGCATTTT	CASSVQGGSNQPQHF
-	TRBV27	TRBD2	TRBJ2-7	TGTGCCAGCAGTTTTTACCCCCCGGCTAGCGGGAATTACGAGCAGTACTTC	CASSFYPPASGNYEQYF
-	TRBV5-6	-	TRBJ2-2	TGTGCCAGCAGCTTGGCCACAGGTGGGCACACCGGGGAGCTGTTTTTT	CASSLATGGHTGELFF
-	TRBV15	-	TRBJ2-3	TGTGCCACCAGCACCTTAGGCGGGACTAGCACAGATACGCAGTATTTT	CATSTLGGTSTDTQYF
once	TRBV2	TRBD1	TRBJ2-2	TGTGCCAGCAGTCTCCGGGACAGTAACACCGGGGAGCTGTTTTTT	CASSLRDSNTGELFF
-	TRBV7-9	-	TRBJ2-7	TGTGCCAGCAGCCCAGCCCCCCGCTACGAGCAGTACTTC	CASSPAPRYEQYF
-	TRBV28	-	TRBJ2-2	TGTGCCAGCAGTTTTGGGGCGCGGGGCACCGGGGAGCTGTTTTTT	CASSFGARGTGELFF
-	TRBV11-2	TRBD2	TRBJ2-7	TGTGCCAGCAGCTTAAGTTTCGGGGCAGGGAGGGCCTACGAGCAGTACTTC	CASSLSFGAGRAYEQYF
-	TRBV5-6	TRBD2	TRBJ2-1	TGTGCCAGCAGCTTGGCAGCGGGGGGTTACAATGAGCAGTTCTTC	CASSLAAGGYNEQFF
-	TRBV27	-	TRBJ2-7	TGTGCCAGCAGTCCGGGGGTAGCCTACGAGCAGTACTTC	CASSPGVAYEQYF
-	TRBV23-1	-	TRBJ1-6	TGCGCCAGCAGTCAACCCCTCTGGATGGAATTCGGGTCACCCCTCCACTTT	CASSQPLWMEFGSPLHF
-	TRBV5-5	TRBD2	TRBJ2-3	TGTGCCAGCAGCTTGAGGACTACGGGGGGTGATACGCAGTATTTT	CASSLRTTGGDTQYF
once	TRBV11-2	TRBD2	TRBJ2-7	TGTGCCAGCAGCTTAAGGACTAGCGGAACCTACGAGCAGTACTTC	CASSLRTSGTYEQYF
-	TRBV7-2	-	TRBJ2-3	TGTGCCAGCAGCTTTTTGTTGCGGACAGATACGCAGTATTTT	CASSFLLRTDTQYF
-	TRBV6-6	-	TRBJ2-2	TGTGCCAGCAGTTATCTGGGGACCGGGGAGCTGTTTTTT	CASSYLGTGELFF
-	TRBV6-1	-	TRBJ1-1	TGTGCCAGCACCCAGGGAGGGGGAGCTTTCTTT	CASTQGGGAFF
-	TRBV11-2	-	TRBJ2-7	TGTGCCAGCAGCTTTCCCCACTACGAGCAGTACTTC	CASSFPHYEQYF
-	TRBV27	-	TRBJ2-7	TGTGCCAGCAGTTTAAGGACAGAAGGCTACGAGCAGTACTTC	CASSLRTEGYEQYF
-	TRBV7-8	-	TRBJ1-2	TGTGCCAGCAGCTTAGTTATCCAAAGGAGGGGGGCGGATGGCTACACCTTC	CASSLVIQRRGADGYTF
-	TRBV4-1	-	TRBJ2-5	TGCGCCAGCAGCCAAGAAGACAGCCAAGAGACCCAGTACTTC	CASSQEDSQETQYF
once	TRBV7-9	-	TRBJ1-1	TGTGCCAGCAGCTGGGGGACGGATGAAGCTTTCTTT	CASSWGTDEAFF
once	TRBV6-5	-	TRBJ1-5	TGTGCCAGCAGTGAAGGTCCAAGGAATCAGCCCCAGCATTTT	CASSEGPRNQPQHF
-	TRBV30	-	TRBJ2-7	TGTGCCTGGAGTTGGAAGGGGGGCCACGAGCAGTACTTC	CAWSWKGGHEQYF
-	TRBV30	-	TRBJ1-2	TGTGCCTGGACGGTGGGACACCCTAACTATGGCTACACCTTC	CAWTVGHPNYGYTF
-	TRBV7-6	TRBD2	TRBJ2-7	TGTGCCAGCAGCTTTCGCGGGAGCTACGAGCAGTACTTC	CASSFRGSYEQYF
few	TRBV2	-	TRBJ1-2	TGTGCCAGCAGTCCATCTAACTATGGCTACACCTTC	CASSPSNYGYTF
-	TRBV5-5	-	TRBJ1-4	TGTGCCAGCAGCTTCGCAGAGAATGAAAAACTGTTTTTT	CASSFAENEKLFF
-	TRBV6-1	-	TRBJ2-2	TGTGCCAGCAGTGAGAGGCCGGCCGGGGAGCTGTTTTTT	CASSERPAGELFF
-	TRBV5-6	-	TRBJ2-7	TGTGCCAGCAGCTTGGCTCGGCCTTCCTACGAGCAGTACTTC	CASSLARPSYEQYF
-	TRBV11-2	TRBD2	TRBJ2-7	TGTGCCAGCAGCGGGACTAGCTCCTACGAGCAGTACTTC	CASSGTSSYEQYF
-	TRBV29-1	-	TRBJ1-2	TGCAGCGTTGACCAGGGCAATAACTATGGCTACACCTTC	CSVDQGNNYGYTF
-	TRBV25-1	-	TRBJ2-5	TGTGCCAGCAGCCAGGGGCAAGAGACCCAGTACTTC	CASSQGQETQYF
-	TRBV2	-	TRBJ2-7	TGTGCCAGCGAAGGGGGGACAGAAACCTACGAGCAGTACTTC	CASEGGTETYEQYF
-	TRBV11-3	TRBD2	TRBJ2-2	TGTGCCAGCAGCAAAAGGACTAGCGAGGGCGGGGAGCTGTTTTTT	CASSKRTSEGGELFF
-	TRBV19	TRBD1	TRBJ2-2	TGTGCCAGTAGTCCCATCGGTAGGGGGCTCTTCAACACCGGGGAGCTGTTTTTT	CASSPIGRGLFNTGELFF
few	TRBV4-3	-	TRBJ1-4	TGCGCCAGCAGCCAAGAAAGGGGGTGGGAAAAACTGTTTTTT	CASSQERGWEKLFF
-	TRBV5-4	-	TRBJ1-1	TGTGCCAGTTTCCAGGGGAACACTGAAGCTTTCTTT	CASFQGNTEAFF
-	TRBV9	TRBD1	TRBJ2-3	TGTGCCAGCAGCTTACGGGACAGGGCTGCAGATACGCAGTATTTT	CASSLRDRAADTQYF
-	TRBV28	-	TRBJ1-2	TGTGCCAGCAGAGCCCAGAGTAACTATGGCTACACCTTC	CASRAQSNYGYTF
-	TRBV18	TRBD1	TRBJ2-1	TGTGCCAGCTCAGTACAGGGGGCGCCCGATGAGCAGTTCTTC	CASSVQGAPDEQFF
-	TRBV11-3	TRBD1	TRBJ2-5	TGTGCCAGCAGTCCCGGACAGGGCGGAGTGGGCCAAGAGACCCAGTACTTC	CASSPGQGGVGQETQYF
-	TRBV4-2	-	TRBJ2-3	TGTGCCAGCAGCCAAGCTAGCGCGTCGGGTCATACGCAGTATTTT	CASSQASASGHTQYF
-	TRBV29-1	-	TRBJ2-5	TGCAGCGTTGAAGGCCCCGATTCGGTGGGGGACGGGGAAGAGACCCAGTACTTC	CSVEGPDSVGDGEETQYF
-	TRBV2	-	TRBJ2-4	TGTGCCAGCAGTCCCGGGGCCAAAAACATTCAGTACTTC	CASSPGAKNIQYF
-	TRBV6-5	-	TRBJ1-5	TGTGCCAGCAGTTACAGGGGCGGTCAGCCCCAGCATTTT	CASSYRGGQPQHF
-	TRBV7-9	-	TRBJ2-2	TGTGCCAGCGACTCCTACTGGGGGGTAAACAAGGACACCGGGGAGCTGTTTTTT	CASDSYWGVNKDTGELFF
-	TRBV5-6	-	TRBJ2-2	TGTGCCAGCAGCTTGGGGAACACCGGGGAGCTGTTTTTT	CASSLGNTGELFF
-	TRBV25-1	TRBD2	TRBJ2-7	TGTGCCAGCAAAGGCGGGGGAAGTTACGAGCAGTACTTC	CASKGGGSYEQYF